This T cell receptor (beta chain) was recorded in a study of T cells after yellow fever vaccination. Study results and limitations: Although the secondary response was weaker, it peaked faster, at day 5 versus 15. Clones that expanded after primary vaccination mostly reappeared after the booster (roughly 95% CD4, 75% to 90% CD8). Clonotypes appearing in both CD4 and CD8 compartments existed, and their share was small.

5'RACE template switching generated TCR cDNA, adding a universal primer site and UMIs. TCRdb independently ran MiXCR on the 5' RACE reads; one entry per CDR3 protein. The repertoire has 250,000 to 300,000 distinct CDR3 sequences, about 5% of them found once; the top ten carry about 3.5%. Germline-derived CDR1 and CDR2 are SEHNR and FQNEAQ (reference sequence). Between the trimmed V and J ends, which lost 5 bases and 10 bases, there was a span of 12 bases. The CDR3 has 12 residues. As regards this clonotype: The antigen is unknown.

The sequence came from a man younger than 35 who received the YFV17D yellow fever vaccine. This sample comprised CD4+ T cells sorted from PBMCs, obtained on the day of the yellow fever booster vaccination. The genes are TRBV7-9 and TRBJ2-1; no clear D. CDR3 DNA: TGTGCCAGCAGCCGAACAGTTGAGGAGCAGTTCTTC. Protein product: CASSRTVEEQFF.